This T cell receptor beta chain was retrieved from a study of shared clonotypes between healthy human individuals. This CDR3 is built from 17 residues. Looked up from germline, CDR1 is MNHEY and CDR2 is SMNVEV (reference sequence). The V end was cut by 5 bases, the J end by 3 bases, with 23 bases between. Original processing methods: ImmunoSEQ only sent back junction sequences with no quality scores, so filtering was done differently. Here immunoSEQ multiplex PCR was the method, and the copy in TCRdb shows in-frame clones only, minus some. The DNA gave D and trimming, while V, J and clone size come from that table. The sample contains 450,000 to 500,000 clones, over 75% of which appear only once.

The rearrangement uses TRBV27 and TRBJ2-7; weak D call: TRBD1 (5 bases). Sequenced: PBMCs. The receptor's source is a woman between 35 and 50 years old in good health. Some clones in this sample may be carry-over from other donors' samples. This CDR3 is CASSPPGHESPFYEQYF. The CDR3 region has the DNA TGTGCCAGCAGTCCCCCAGGGCACGAATCTCCCTTCTACGAGCAGTACTTC.